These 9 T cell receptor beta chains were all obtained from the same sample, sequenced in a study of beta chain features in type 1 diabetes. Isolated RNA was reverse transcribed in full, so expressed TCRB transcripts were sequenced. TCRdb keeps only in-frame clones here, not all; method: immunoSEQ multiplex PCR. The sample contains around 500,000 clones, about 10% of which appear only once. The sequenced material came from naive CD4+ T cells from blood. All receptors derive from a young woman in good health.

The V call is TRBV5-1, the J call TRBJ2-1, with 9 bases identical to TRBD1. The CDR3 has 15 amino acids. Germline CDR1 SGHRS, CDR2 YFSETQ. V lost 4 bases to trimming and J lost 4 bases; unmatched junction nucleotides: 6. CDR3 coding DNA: TGCGCCAGCAGCCCCCGGGACAGGGCATACAATGAGCAGTTCTTC. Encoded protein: CASSPRDRAYNEQFF.

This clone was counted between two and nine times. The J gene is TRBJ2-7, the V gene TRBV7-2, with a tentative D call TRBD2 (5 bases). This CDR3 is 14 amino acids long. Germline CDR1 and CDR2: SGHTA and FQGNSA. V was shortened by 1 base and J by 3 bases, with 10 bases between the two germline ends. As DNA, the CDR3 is TGTGCCAGCAGCTTAGGGTCGGGGAACTACGAGCAGTACGTC. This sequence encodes CASSLGSGNYEQYV.

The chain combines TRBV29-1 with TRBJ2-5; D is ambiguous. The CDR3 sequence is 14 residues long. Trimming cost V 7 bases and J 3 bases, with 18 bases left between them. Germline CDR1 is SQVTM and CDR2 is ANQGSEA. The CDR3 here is CSAVLTHLKETQYF. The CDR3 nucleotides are TGCAGCGCTGTGCTGACTCATCTGAAAGAGACCCAGTACTTC.

The CDR3 DNA reads as TGTGCCAGTGGGAATCGGGGGTACGAGCAGTACGTC. It specifies CASGNRGYEQYV. The rearrangement links TRBV2 to TRBJ2-7, with a tentative D call TRBD2 (6 bases). The germline gives CDR1 SNHLY, CDR2 FYNNEI. The CDR3 has 12 amino acids. V lost 9 bases, J lost 4 bases, and 13 bases lay in between.

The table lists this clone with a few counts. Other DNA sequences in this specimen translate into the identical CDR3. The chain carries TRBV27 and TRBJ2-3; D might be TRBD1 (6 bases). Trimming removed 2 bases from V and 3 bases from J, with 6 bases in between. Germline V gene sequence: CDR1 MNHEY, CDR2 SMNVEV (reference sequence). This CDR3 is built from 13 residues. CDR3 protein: CASSLRGTDTQYF. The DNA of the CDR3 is TGTGCCAGCAGTTTAAGGGGGACAGATACGCAGTATTTT.

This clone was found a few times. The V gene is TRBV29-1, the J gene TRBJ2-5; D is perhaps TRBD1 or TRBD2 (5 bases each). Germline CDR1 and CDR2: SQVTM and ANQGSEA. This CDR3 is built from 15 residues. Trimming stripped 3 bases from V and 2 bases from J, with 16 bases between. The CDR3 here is CSVELGEGIQETQYF. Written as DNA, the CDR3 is TGCAGCGTTGAGTTGGGAGAGGGGATTCAAGAGACCCAGTACTTC.

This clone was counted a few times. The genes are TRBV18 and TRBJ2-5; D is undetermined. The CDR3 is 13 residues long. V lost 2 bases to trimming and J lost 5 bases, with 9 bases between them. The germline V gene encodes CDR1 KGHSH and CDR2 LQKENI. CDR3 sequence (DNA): TGTGCCAGCTCACCAGTACCCCGGGAGACCCAGTACTTC. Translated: CASSPVPRETQYF.

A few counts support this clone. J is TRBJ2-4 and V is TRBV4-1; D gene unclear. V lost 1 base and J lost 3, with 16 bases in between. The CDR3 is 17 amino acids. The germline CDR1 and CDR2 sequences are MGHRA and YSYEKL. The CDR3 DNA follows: TGCGCCAGCAGCCAAGTGTCTTCAACTAAACTCAAAAACATTCAGTACTTC. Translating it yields CASSQVSSTKLKNIQYF.

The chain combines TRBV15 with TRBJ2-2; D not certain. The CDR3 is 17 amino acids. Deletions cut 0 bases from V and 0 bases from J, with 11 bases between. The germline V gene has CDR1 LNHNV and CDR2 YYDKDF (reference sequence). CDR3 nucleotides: TGTGCCACCAGCAGAGATCAATCTACCCCGAACACCGGGGAGCTGTTTTTT. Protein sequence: CATSRDQSTPNTGELFF. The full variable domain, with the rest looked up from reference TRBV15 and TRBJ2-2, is DAMVIQNPRYQVTQFGKPVTLSCSQTLNHNVMYWYQQKSSQAPKLLFHYYDKDFNNEADTPDNFQSRRPNTSFCFLDIRSPGLGDTAMYLCATSRDQSTPNTGELFFGEGSRLTVL.